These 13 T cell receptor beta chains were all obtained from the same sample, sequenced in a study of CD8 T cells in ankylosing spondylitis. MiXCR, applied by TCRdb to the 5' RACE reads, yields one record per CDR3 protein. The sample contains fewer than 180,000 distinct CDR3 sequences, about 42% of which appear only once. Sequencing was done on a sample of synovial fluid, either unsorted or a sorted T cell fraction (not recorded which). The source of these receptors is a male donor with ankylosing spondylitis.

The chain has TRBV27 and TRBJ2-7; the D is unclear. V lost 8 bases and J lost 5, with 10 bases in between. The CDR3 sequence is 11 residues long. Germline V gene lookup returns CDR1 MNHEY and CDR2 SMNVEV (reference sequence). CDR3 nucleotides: TGTGCCAGCGGGTTGGGTGACGAGCAGTACTTC. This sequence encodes CASGLGDEQYF.

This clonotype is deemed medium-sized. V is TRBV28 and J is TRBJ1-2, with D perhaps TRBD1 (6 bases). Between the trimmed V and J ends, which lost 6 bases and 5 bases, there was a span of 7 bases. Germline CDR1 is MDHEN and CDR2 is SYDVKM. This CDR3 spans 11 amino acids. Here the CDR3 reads CASSTGYGYTF. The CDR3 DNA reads TGTGCCAGCAGCACAGGGTATGGCTACACCTTC.

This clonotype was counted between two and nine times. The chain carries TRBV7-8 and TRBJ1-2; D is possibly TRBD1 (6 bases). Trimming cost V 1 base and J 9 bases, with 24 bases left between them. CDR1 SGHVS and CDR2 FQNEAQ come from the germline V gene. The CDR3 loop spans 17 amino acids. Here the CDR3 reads CASSLVWWGGHRKSYTF. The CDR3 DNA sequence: TGTGCCAGCAGCTTAGTTTGGTGGGGGGGGCATAGAAAGAGCTACACCTTC.

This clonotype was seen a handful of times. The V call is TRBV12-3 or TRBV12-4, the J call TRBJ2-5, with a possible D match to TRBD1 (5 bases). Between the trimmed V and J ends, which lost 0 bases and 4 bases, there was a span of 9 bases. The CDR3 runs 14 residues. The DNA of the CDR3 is TGTGCCAGCAGTTTAGCGTTGGGGCGAGAGACCCAGTACTTC. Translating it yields CASSLALGRETQYF.

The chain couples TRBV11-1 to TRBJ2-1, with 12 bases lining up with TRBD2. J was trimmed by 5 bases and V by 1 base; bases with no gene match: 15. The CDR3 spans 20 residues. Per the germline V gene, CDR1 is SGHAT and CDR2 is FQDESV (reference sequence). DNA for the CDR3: TGTGCCAGCAGCTTAGTATGGCTAGCGGGAGGGCCGTGGGACAACAATGAGCAGTTCTTC. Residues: CASSLVWLAGGPWDNNEQFF.

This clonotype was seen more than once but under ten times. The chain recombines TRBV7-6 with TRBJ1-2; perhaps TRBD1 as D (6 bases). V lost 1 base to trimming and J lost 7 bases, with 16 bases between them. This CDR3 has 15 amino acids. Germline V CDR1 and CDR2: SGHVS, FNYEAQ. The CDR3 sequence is CASSLDGLGGLGYTF. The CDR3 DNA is TGTGCCAGCAGCTTAGATGGTCTAGGGGGACTTGGCTACACCTTC.

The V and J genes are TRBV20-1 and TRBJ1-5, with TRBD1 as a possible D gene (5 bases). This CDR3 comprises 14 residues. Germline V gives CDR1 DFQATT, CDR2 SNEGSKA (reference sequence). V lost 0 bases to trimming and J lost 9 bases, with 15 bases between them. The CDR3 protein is CSARDGSGFAPQHF. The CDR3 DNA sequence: TGCAGTGCTAGAGATGGGTCAGGGTTCGCGCCCCAGCATTTT.

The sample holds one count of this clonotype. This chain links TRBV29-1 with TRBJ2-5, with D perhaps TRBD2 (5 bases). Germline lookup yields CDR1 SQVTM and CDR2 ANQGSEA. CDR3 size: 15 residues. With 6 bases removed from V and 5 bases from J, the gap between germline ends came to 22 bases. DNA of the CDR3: TGCAGCGTACTTTCACTAGGCCCGCGAGCCGAGACCCAGTACTTC. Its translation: CSVLSLGPRAETQYF. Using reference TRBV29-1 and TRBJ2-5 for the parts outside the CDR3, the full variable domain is SAVISQKPSRDICQRGTSLTIQCQVDSQVTMMFWYRQQPGQSLTLIATANQGSEATYESGFVIDKFPISRPNLTFSTLTVSNMSPEDSSIYLCSVLSLGPRAETQYFGPGTRLLVL.

The CDR3 bases are TGTGCCAGCAGAGACCCCCCCTACGAGCAGTACTTC. Its translation is CASRDPPYEQYF. V and J are TRBV11-1 and TRBJ2-7, with D unclear. V gave up 6 bases and J gave up 2 bases, with 8 bases separating them. The CDR3 sequence is 12 residues long. CDR1 is SGHAT, CDR2 FQDESV, per germline (reference sequence).

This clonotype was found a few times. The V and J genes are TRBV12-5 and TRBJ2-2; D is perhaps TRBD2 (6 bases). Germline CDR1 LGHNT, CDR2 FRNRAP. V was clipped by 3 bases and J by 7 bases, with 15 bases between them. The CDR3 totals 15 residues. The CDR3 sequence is CASGFVDWGGGELFF. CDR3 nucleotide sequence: TGTGCTAGTGGTTTCGTCGATTGGGGAGGCGGGGAGCTGTTTTTT.

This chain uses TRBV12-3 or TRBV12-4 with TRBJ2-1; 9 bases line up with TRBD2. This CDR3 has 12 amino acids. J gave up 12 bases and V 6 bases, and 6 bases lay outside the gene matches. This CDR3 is CASRKRGALQFF. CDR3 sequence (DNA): TGTGCCAGCAGGAAGCGGGGGGCCCTGCAGTTCTTC.

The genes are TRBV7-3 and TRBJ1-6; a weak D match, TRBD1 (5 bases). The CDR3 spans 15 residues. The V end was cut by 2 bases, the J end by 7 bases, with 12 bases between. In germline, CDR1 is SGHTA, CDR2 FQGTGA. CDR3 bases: TGTGCCAGCAGCTTACTTCGCCAGGGAAATTCACCCCTCCACTTT. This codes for CASSLLRQGNSPLHF.

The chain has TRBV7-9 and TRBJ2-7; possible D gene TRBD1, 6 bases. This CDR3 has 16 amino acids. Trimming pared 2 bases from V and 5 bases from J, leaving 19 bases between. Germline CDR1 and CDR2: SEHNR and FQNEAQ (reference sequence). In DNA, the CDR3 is TGTGCCAGCAGCTTATTCCCGGTAGGCAGGGACAACGAGCAGTACTTC. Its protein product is CASSLFPVGRDNEQYF. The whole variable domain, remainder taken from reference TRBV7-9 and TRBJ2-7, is DTGVSQNPRHKITKRGQNVTFRCDPISEHNRLYWYRQTLGQGPEFLTYFQNEAQLEKSRLLSDRFSAERPKGSFSTLEIQRTEQGDSAMYLCASSLFPVGRDNEQYFGPGTRLTVT.